The clone carrying this T cell receptor (beta chain) was counted between two and nine times. Its antigen is unidentified. This specimen comes from a study of T-cell reconstitution after alpha-beta-depleted transplantation in children. Study findings and constraints: The main origin of T-cell counts and diversity one year after transplant was newly produced T cells. Reported findings indicate that, about two months after transplant, alpha-beta T cells came from several hundred expanded clones, which were derived from non-depleted graft cells. After transplant, high TCRbeta diversity at day 60 in some patients arose from surviving recipient T cells and thymic progenitors.

The CDR3 spans 17 residues. The germline V gene encodes CDR1 SGHRS and CDR2 YFSETQ. Trimming at V came to 3 bases and at J to 0 bases, leaving 10 bases not matched to a gene. Preparation of the TCRbeta library involved a method that used unique molecular identifiers. Using its own MiXCR run on the PCR reads, TCRdb lists one record per CDR3 protein. Of fewer than 250,000 distinct CDR3 sequences listed, around a sixth are singletons. Sequencing used PBMCs, mostly from graft donor cells, obtained 360 days after TCRalphabeta/CD19-depleted stem cell transplant. The chain couples TRBV5-1 to TRBJ2-7, with TRBD1 matching 9 bases. The sequence came from a male patient between 2 and 10 years old who had a stem cell transplant for acute lymphoblastic leukemia, so the T cells may come from the graft donor. The CDR3 nucleotides read TGCGCCAGCAGCTGGACCCTGACGGGACAGGGCTCCTACGAGCAGTACTTC. Translating gives CASSWTLTGQGSYEQYF. Full variable domain (outside the CDR3, taken from reference TRBV5-1 and TRBJ2-7): KAGVTQTPRYLIKTRGQQVTLSCSPISGHRSVSWYQQTPGQGLQFLFEYFSETQRNKGNFPGRFSGRQFSNSRSEMNVSTLELGDSALYLCASSWTLTGQGSYEQYFGPGTRLTVT.